This note documents a single T cell receptor (beta chain) sequence. Antigen unknown. This specimen belongs to a study of CD8 T cells in Susac syndrome. The study's findings and limits: The study conceded that relatively few individuals underwent its TCR sequencing and HLA analysis.

cDNA came from about 0.5 to 1 ug RNA primed by random hexamers. The authors amplified TCR beta CDR3 across 54 Vbeta and 13 Jbeta using immunoSEQ multiplex PCR. A single record per CDR3 protein comes from TCRdb applying MiXCR to the immunoSEQ multiplex PCR reads. Of fewer than 200,000 distinct CDR3 sequences detected, roughly 90% appear once; the ten largest clones hold approximately 0.09%. The CDR3 extends over 16 amino acids. In germline, CDR1 is SGHDN, CDR2 FVKESK. V gave up 1 base and J gave up 0 bases, with 9 bases separating them. The V gene is TRBV14, the J gene TRBJ2-2, with D perhaps assigned TRBD1 or TRBD2 (6 bases each). This sequence was found in a human donor with Susac syndrome. The sequenced material came from CD4+ T cells from PBMCs. The CDR3 DNA reads TGTGCCAGCAGCCAAGTCGGGGGCGCGAACACCGGGGAGCTGTTTTTT. Its protein is CASSQVGGANTGELFF.